One sample yielded the 32 T cell receptor beta chains listed below, sequenced in a study of response to subunit inactivated influenza vaccine (dated by TCRdb to 2016 to 2018). Library prep was done by RT-PCR. The sequencer was an Illumina HiSeq 2500. TCRdb reprocessing: public reads trimmed at Q25 with fastp, clones called with MiXCR, in-frame beta chains kept. For every CDR3 protein sequence, its rows merge into one entry that carries the most common genes and DNA. This sample lists about 540,000 distinct CDR3 sequences; approximately 24% were detected once. Approximately 3% of the sample is held by the ten biggest clonotypes. The same sample was also studied in work on T cells expressing NK-cell markers. The second study also describes: TCR beta cDNA libraries were prepared using 5'RACE template switching, which introduced a universal primer site and unique molecular identifiers.

The source was CD4+ T cells sorted from PBMCs, collected 11 to 12 days after vaccination. These receptors were obtained from a man between 50 and 59 years old who received an inactivated influenza vaccine. Donor details come from another sample of the same person, matched by shared clones.

The chain carries TRBV29-1 and TRBJ2-7; 7 nucleotides agree with TRBD1. The CDR3 is made up of 12 amino acids. CDR1 and CDR2 from the germline V gene are SQVTM and ANQGSEA. With 7 bases clipped from V and 7 bases from J, the junction kept 10 bases outside the gene matches. Here the CDR3 reads CSAKGAPGEQYF. CDR3 nucleotides: TGCAGCGCGAAGGGGGCGCCGGGGGAGCAGTACTTC.

The V gene is TRBV25-1, the J gene TRBJ2-3; a weak D match, TRBD1 (5 bases). Germline-derived CDR1 and CDR2 are MGHDK and SYGVNS. The CDR3 spans 16 residues. V lost 5 bases to trimming and J lost 6 bases, with 21 bases between them. The DNA for the CDR3 is TGTGCCAGCAGTAACTCCCGGACACGGCGCGTCGATACGCAGTATTTT. Protein sequence: CASSNSRTRRVDTQYF.

The J gene is TRBJ2-5, the V gene TRBV5-1, with D possibly matching TRBD1 (6 bases). The CDR3 totals 16 residues. CDR1 SGHRS and CDR2 YFSETQ come from the germline V gene. Trimming stripped 2 bases from V and 1 base from J, with 15 bases between. The CDR3 sequence is CASSFGTSKGQETQYF. CDR3 DNA: TGCGCCAGCAGCTTTGGGACATCTAAGGGCCAAGAGACCCAGTACTTC. The full variable domain, with the rest looked up from reference TRBV5-1 and TRBJ2-5, is KAGVTQTPRYLIKTRGQQVTLSCSPISGHRSVSWYQQTPGQGLQFLFEYFSETQRNKGNFPGRFSGRQFSNSRSEMNVSTLELGDSALYLCASSFGTSKGQETQYFGPGTRLLVL.

The chain is built from TRBV9 and TRBJ2-3; D unresolved. The V end was cut by 3 bases, the J end by 0 bases, with 8 bases between. Germline V gene lookup returns CDR1 SGDLS and CDR2 YYNGEE. CDR3 length: 14 amino acids. Here the CDR3 DNA reads TGTGCCAGCAGCGACCGAGCCAGCACAGATACGCAGTATTTT. Encoded protein: CASSDRASTDTQYF.

This clonotype was detected only a few times. The chain employs TRBV4-1 and TRBJ1-6, with D uncertain. This CDR3 spans 14 amino acids. The germline gives CDR1 MGHRA, CDR2 YSYEKL. Trimming removed 0 bases at V and 7 bases at J, with 7 bases between. Here the CDR3 DNA reads TGCGCCAGCAGCCAAGAGTGGGGAAATTCACCCCTCCACTTT. Translated, it gives CASSQEWGNSPLHF.

The V gene is TRBV28, the J gene TRBJ1-4; D gene unclear. This CDR3 is built from 10 residues. CDR1 and CDR2 (germline): MDHEN, SYDVKM. V dropped 6 bases and J dropped 8 bases, with 4 bases sitting between them. CDR3 residues: CASRGEKLFF. Here the CDR3 DNA reads TGTGCCAGCAGAGGGGAAAAACTGTTTTTT.

This clonotype appeared a few times. V usage is TRBV27 and J usage is TRBJ2-3; D gene ambiguous. Deletions cut 6 bases from V and 2 bases from J, with 9 bases between. Looked up from germline, CDR1 is MNHEY and CDR2 is SMNVEV (reference sequence). The CDR3 is made up of 13 amino acids. The CDR3 loop reads CASRRSDTDTQYF. The CDR3 DNA is TGTGCCAGCAGGAGGAGCGACACAGATACGCAGTATTTT.

The chain carries TRBV2 and TRBJ2-7; 7 positions agree with TRBD1. The CDR3 is made up of 15 amino acids. Germline CDR1 SNHLY, CDR2 FYNNEI. V dropped 6 bases and J dropped 1; count of bases not matched to a gene: 9. In nucleotides, the CDR3 is TGTGCCAGCAGACGACAGGGTATCGGATCCTACGAGCAGTACTTC. It specifies CASRRQGIGSYEQYF. The full variable domain, completed using reference TRBV2 and TRBJ2-7, is EPEVTQTPSHQVTQMGQEVILRCVPISNHLYFYWYRQILGQKVEFLVSFYNNEISEKSEIFDDQFSVERPDGSNFTLKIRSTKLEDSAMYFCASRRQGIGSYEQYFGPGTRLTVT.

In the case of this clonotype: One junction end disagrees with the germline gene, perhaps due to a read error. V gene TRBV7-8 combines with J gene TRBJ2-2; D may be TRBD2 (5 bases). CDR1 SGHVS and CDR2 FQNEAQ come from the germline V gene. The CDR3 sequence is 16 residues long. CDR3: CASSLVLGGNTGELSF. CDR3 DNA: TGTGCCAGCAGCTTAGTTCTCGGCGGTAACACCGGGGAGCTGTCTTTT.

V usage is TRBV7-2 and J usage is TRBJ2-5; 10 bases map to TRBD2. Germline CDR1 reads SGHTA; CDR2 reads FQGNSA. J was trimmed by 4 bases and V by 5 bases; bases with no gene match: 4. This CDR3 has 14 residues. CDR3 protein: CASSRVAGGETQYF. CDR3 sequence (DNA): TGTGCCAGCAGCCGGGTAGCGGGGGGAGAGACCCAGTACTTC.

This clonotype has more than one count but fewer than ten. V is TRBV4-2 and J is TRBJ1-4; TRBD1 agrees at 7 bases. This CDR3 is built from 17 residues. Germline V lookup: CDR1 LGHNA, CDR2 YNFKEQ. J gave up 7 bases and V 0 bases, and 11 bases lay outside the gene matches. The CDR3 protein is CASSQDELDRFTEKLFF. The CDR3 region has the DNA TGTGCCAGCAGCCAAGATGAATTGGACAGGTTCACTGAAAAACTGTTTTTT.

The chain joins TRBV20-1 to TRBJ2-7, with D hard to call. V gave up 3 bases and J gave up 3 bases, with 9 bases separating them. Germline CDR1 is DFQATT and CDR2 is SNEGSKA (reference sequence). The CDR3 totals 12 residues. CDR3 DNA: TGCAGTGCTAGTCGGCAGAACTACGAGCAGTACTTC. Residues: CSASRQNYEQYF.

This clonotype occurred a few times. This chain uses TRBV29-1 with TRBJ2-2; 7 bases are shared with TRBD1. This CDR3 has 13 residues. Losses at the gene ends were 7 bases for V and 4 bases for J; bases not matched to a gene: 6. Germline V gives CDR1 SQVTM, CDR2 ANQGSEA. Here the CDR3 reads CSGRQGGTGELFF. The CDR3 coding sequence is TGCAGCGGACGACAGGGCGGCACCGGGGAGCTGTTTTTT.

This clonotype has a count of ten or more. The genes are TRBV7-9 and TRBJ1-4; 10 nucleotides line up with TRBD1. V shed 4 bases and J 5 bases; nucleotides not matched to a gene: 4. Per the germline V gene, CDR1 is SEHNR and CDR2 is FQNEAQ (reference sequence). The length of the CDR3 is 15 residues. CDR3 loop: CASSSRDRGNEKLFF. The CDR3 bases are TGTGCCAGCAGCTCCCGGGACAGGGGAAATGAAAAACTGTTTTTT.

The gene calls are TRBV10-3 and TRBJ2-2; no definite D call. This CDR3 region has 14 residues. Trimming removed 3 bases at V and 5 bases at J, with 10 bases between. Per germline, CDR1 ENHRY and CDR2 SYGVKD. CDR3 sequence reads: CAISDIWETGELFF. CDR3 DNA sequence: TGTGCCATCAGTGATATCTGGGAAACCGGGGAGCTGTTTTTT.

The chain is built from TRBV4-2 and TRBJ2-5, with 11 bases lining up with TRBD2. The germline V gene has CDR1 LGHNA and CDR2 YNFKEQ. The CDR3 extends over 16 amino acids. After removal of 4 bases from V and 2 bases from J, the junction contained 6 bases not matched to a gene. As DNA, the CDR3 is TGTGCCAGCAGCCTAACTAGCGGGGGCCTACAAGAGACCCAGTACTTC. It is translated as CASSLTSGGLQETQYF.

This clonotype came up a few times. The chain links TRBV4-2 to TRBJ2-3; 8 bases agree with TRBD2. The ends lost 0 bases at V and 5 bases at J; junction bases unmatched: 10. CDR1 and CDR2 from the germline V gene are LGHNA and YNFKEQ. The CDR3 has 17 residues. The CDR3 DNA reads as TGTGCCAGCAGCCAAGATTGGGCTAGCGGGTCTGGAGATACGCAGTATTTT. Its translation is CASSQDWASGSGDTQYF.

In its sample, this clonotype was seen a few times. The chain has TRBV20-1 and TRBJ1-2; 8 positions agree with TRBD1. CDR3 length: 14 amino acids. Trimming took 5 bases from V and 2 from J; bases not matched to a gene: 7. CDR1 DFQATT and CDR2 SNEGSKA come from the germline V gene (reference sequence). The CDR3 is CSAPKTGVNYGYTF. CDR3 nucleotides: TGCAGTGCTCCGAAGACAGGGGTAAACTATGGCTACACCTTC.

This clonotype was picked up many times. The chain uses TRBV5-1 and TRBJ2-3; D unresolved. CDR1 and CDR2 from the germline V gene are SGHRS and YFSETQ. The V gene lost 3 bases and the J gene lost 0 bases, with 8 bases spanning the gap. The CDR3 is 14 amino acids. The CDR3 DNA reads TGCGCCAGCAGCTGGAGTAGGAGCACAGATACGCAGTATTTT. It is translated as CASSWSRSTDTQYF.

This clonotype was counted a few times. J is TRBJ2-3 and V is TRBV10-3; TRBD1 matches at 8 bases. The J segment lost 2 bases and the V segment lost 7 bases, leaving 5 bases of the junction unmatched. Germline V lookup: CDR1 ENHRY, CDR2 SYGVKD. The CDR3 is made up of 14 amino acids. DNA of the CDR3: TGTGCCATCAACGGACAGGGATTCACAGATACGCAGTATTTT. It translates to CAINGQGFTDTQYF.

The genes are TRBV5-4 and TRBJ2-7; D is unclear. Per the germline V gene, CDR1 is SGHNT and CDR2 is YYREEE (reference sequence). With 2 bases removed from V and 4 bases from J, the gap between germline ends came to 16 bases. This CDR3 has 15 amino acids. The CDR3 nucleotides read TGTGCCAGCAGCTTCCAAGCTAGGTCGACGTACGAGCAGTACTTC. Its translation: CASSFQARSTYEQYF.

This clonotype has only a few counts. The chain is built from TRBV7-9 and TRBJ2-7; 7 positions match TRBD1. Germline CDR1 and CDR2: SEHNR and FQNEAQ (reference sequence). The CDR3 has 13 residues. J lost 5 bases, V lost 5 bases, and 6 bases had no gene match. The CDR3 region is CASSRQGIDEQYF. The CDR3 nucleotides read TGTGCCAGCAGCCGACAGGGAATCGACGAGCAGTACTTC.

This chain joins TRBV5-1 and TRBJ2-3; D call uncertain. Germline V gene data show CDR1 as SGHRS and CDR2 as YFSETQ. This CDR3 comprises 18 residues. V was cut by 0 bases and J by 2 bases, with 19 bases left in between. CDR3 residues: CASSLAGVGVRDTDTQYF. CDR3 nucleotide sequence: TGCGCCAGCAGCTTGGCCGGCGTTGGGGTTCGTGACACAGATACGCAGTATTTT.

The chain has TRBV5-1 and TRBJ1-4; a weak D match, TRBD1 (5 bases). Germline V lookup: CDR1 SGHRS, CDR2 YFSETQ. V was trimmed by 0 bases and J by 8 bases, leaving 8 bases between them. The CDR3 sequence is 13 residues long. CDR3 protein: CASSLAGAEKLFF. Here the CDR3 DNA reads TGCGCCAGCAGCTTGGCCGGGGCGGAAAAACTGTTTTTT.

This clonotype was seen only a few times. This chain links TRBV7-8 with TRBJ2-5; TRBD1 agrees at 9 bases. The CDR3 has 15 residues. Germline CDR1 reads SGHVS; CDR2 reads FQNEAQ. After removal of 5 bases from V and 4 bases from J, the junction contained 8 bases not matched to a gene. CDR3 sequence: CASSPGTGLGETQYF. Here the CDR3 DNA reads TGTGCCAGCAGCCCGGGGACAGGGTTAGGAGAGACCCAGTACTTC. The full variable domain, in which reference TRBV7-8 and TRBJ2-5 provide the parts outside the CDR3, is GAGVSQSPRYKVAKRGQDVALRCDPISGHVSLFWYQQALGQGPEFLTYFQNEAQLDKSGLPSDRFFAERPEGSVSTLKIQRTQQEDSAVYLCASSPGTGLGETQYFGPGTRLLVL.

The chain carries TRBV12-3 or TRBV12-4 and TRBJ2-7, with 7 bases fitting TRBD2. The CDR3 contains 14 residues. V dropped 5 bases and J dropped 4; count of bases not matched to a gene: 8. For the CDR3, the DNA is TGTGCCAGCAGTCCCGAGGGAGGGCCTTACGAGCAGTACTTC. It codes for CASSPEGGPYEQYF.

This clonotype was counted a few times. The V call is TRBV7-2, the J call TRBJ2-5; a possible D gene is TRBD1 (5 bases). Trimming stripped 4 bases from V and 3 bases from J, with 15 bases between. CDR3 length: 15 amino acids. Germline V gene lookup returns CDR1 SGHTA and CDR2 FQGNSA. The DNA of the CDR3 is TGTGCCAGCAGCTCTGCAGGGCAGACCAAAGAGACCCAGTACTTC. Translating gives CASSSAGQTKETQYF.

The chain has TRBV4-2 and TRBJ2-2; 8 bases are a match to TRBD2. The germline V gene encodes CDR1 LGHNA and CDR2 YNFKEQ. The CDR3 has 16 amino acids. The V gene end was trimmed by 1 base and the J gene end by 5 bases; junction bases not matched to a gene: 6. The CDR3 spells CASSQVSIAGTGELFF. The CDR3 DNA reads TGTGCCAGCAGCCAAGTATCGATAGCGGGGACCGGGGAGCTGTTTTTT.

This clonotype turned up a few times. The V and J genes are TRBV7-9 and TRBJ1-5, with a weak D call TRBD1 (5 bases). Germline V gene data show CDR1 as SEHNR and CDR2 as FQNEAQ (reference sequence). The CDR3 totals 17 residues. V lost 6 bases, J lost 4 bases, and 22 bases lay in between. Written as DNA, the CDR3 is TGTGCCAGCAGTTCTTTTTCCGGGACCTCCTCAAATCAGCCCCAGCATTTT. Protein: CASSSFSGTSSNQPQHF. Together with reference TRBV7-9 and TRBJ1-5, the CDR3 gives the full variable domain: DTGVSQNPRHKITKRGQNVTFRCDPISEHNRLYWYRQTLGQGPEFLTYFQNEAQLEKSRLLSDRFSAERPKGSFSTLEIQRTEQGDSAMYLCASSSFSGTSSNQPQHFGDGTRLSIL.

The chain joins TRBV11-2 to TRBJ1-2; no clear D. This CDR3 is 15 amino acids long. Germline CDR1 and CDR2: SGHAT and FQNNGV. V shed 8 bases and J shed 3 bases, with 19 bases lying between them. The CDR3 here is CASAPGFRYDYGYTF. The DNA for the CDR3 is TGTGCCAGCGCCCCGGGATTCCGATATGACTATGGCTACACCTTC.

The chain couples TRBV3-1 to TRBJ2-7; D is perhaps TRBD1 (6 bases). The CDR3 consists of 14 residues. Germline CDR1 and CDR2: LGHDT and YNNKEL (reference sequence). The V gene lost 4 bases and the J gene lost 2 bases, with 12 bases spanning the gap. The CDR3 nucleotides read TGTGCCAGCAGCCGGACAGACAGTCCCTACGAGCAGTACTTC. It is translated as CASSRTDSPYEQYF.

The V call is TRBV27, the J call TRBJ2-7; 10 bases map to TRBD1. CDR1 MNHEY and CDR2 SMNVEV come from the germline V gene (reference sequence). The CDR3 extends over 15 amino acids. The trim removed 5 bases at V and 3 bases at J, leaving 7 bases unmatched. The DNA for the CDR3 is TGTGCCAGCAGTCCGCGACAGGGGGCAGGCTACGAGCAGTACTTC. Encoded protein: CASSPRQGAGYEQYF.